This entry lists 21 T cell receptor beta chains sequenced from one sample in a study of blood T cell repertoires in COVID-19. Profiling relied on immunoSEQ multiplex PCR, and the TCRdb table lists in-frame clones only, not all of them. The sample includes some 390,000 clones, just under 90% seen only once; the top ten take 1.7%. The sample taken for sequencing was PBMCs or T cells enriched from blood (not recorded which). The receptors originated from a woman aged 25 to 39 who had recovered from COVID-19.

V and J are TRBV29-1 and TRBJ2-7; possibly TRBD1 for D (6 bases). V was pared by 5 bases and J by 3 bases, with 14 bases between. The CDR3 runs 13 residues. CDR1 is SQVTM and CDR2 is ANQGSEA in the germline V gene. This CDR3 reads CSVPSPRGYEQYF. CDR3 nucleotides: TGCAGCGTTCCTTCCCCCAGGGGCTACGAGCAGTACTTC.

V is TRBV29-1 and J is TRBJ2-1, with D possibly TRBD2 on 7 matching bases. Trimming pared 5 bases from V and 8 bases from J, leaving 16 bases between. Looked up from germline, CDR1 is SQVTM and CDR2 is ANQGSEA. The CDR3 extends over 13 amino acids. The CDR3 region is CSVSMGGAHEQFF. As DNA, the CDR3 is TGCAGCGTTTCTATGGGGGGGGCCCATGAGCAGTTCTTC.

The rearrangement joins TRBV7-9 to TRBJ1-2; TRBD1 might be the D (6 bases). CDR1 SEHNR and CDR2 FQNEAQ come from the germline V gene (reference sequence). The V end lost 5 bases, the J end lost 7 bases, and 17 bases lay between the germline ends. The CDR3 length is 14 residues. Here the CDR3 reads CASSLTGFSGGYTF. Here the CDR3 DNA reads TGTGCCAGCAGCCTAACAGGGTTTTCCGGTGGCTACACCTTC.

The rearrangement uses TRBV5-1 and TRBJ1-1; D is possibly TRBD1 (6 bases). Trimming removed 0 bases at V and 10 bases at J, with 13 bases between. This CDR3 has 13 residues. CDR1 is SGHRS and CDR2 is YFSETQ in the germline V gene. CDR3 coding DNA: TGCGCCAGCAGCTTGGGCGGGGGCCTCGGAGCTTTCTTT. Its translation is CASSLGGGLGAFF.

The CDR3 region has the DNA TGCAGCGTTGAAAGCGACAGTACCTACGAGCAGTACTTC. Its protein is CSVESDSTYEQYF. The chain has TRBV29-1 and TRBJ2-7, with D tentatively TRBD1 (5 bases). The CDR3 contains 13 residues. The germline V gene encodes CDR1 SQVTM and CDR2 ANQGSEA. With 2 bases removed from V and 2 bases from J, the gap between germline ends came to 10 bases.

This CDR3 is CASSQDTGGASIEQYF. The CDR3 DNA reads TGTGCCAGCAGCCAAGATACTGGGGGGGCGTCAATCGAGCAGTACTTC. The chain has TRBV4-2 and TRBJ2-7, with D possibly TRBD2 on 7 matching bases. The V end was cut by 0 bases, the J end by 6 bases, with 18 bases between. The CDR3 consists of 16 residues. CDR1 and CDR2 from the germline V gene are LGHNA and YNFKEQ.

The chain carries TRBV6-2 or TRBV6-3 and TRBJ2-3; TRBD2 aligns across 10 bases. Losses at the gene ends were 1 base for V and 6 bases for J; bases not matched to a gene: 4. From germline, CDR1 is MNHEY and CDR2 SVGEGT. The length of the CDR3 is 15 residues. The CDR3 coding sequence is TGTGCCAGCAGTTACTATTTAGCGGGGGGCGATACGCAGTATTTT. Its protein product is CASSYYLAGGDTQYF.

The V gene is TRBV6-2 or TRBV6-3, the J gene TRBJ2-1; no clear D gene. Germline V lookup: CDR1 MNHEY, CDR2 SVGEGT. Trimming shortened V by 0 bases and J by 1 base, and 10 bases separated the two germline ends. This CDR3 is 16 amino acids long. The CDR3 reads CASSYSRSRSYNEQFF. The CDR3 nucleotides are TGTGCCAGCAGTTACTCGAGGTCGCGATCCTACAATGAGCAGTTCTTC.

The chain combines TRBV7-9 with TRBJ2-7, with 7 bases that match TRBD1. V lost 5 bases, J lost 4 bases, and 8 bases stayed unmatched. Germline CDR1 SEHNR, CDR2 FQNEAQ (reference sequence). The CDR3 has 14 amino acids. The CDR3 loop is CASSTTGESYEQYF. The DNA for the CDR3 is TGTGCCAGCAGCACAACAGGGGAATCGTACGAGCAGTACTTC.

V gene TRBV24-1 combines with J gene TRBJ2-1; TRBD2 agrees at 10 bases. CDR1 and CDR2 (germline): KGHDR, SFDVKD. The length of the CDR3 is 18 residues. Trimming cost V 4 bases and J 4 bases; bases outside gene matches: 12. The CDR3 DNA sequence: TGTGCCACCAGTGAGAACGCCTTGGGAGCGGGAGGGTACAATGAGCAGTTCTTC. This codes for CATSENALGAGGYNEQFF.

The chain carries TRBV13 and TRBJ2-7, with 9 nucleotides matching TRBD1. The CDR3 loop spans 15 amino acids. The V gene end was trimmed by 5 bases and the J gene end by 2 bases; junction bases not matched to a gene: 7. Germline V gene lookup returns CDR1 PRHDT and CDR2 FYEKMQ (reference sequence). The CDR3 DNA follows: TGTGCCAGCAGCCCGGACAGGGGAGTTACCTACGAGCAGTACTTC. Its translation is CASSPDRGVTYEQYF.

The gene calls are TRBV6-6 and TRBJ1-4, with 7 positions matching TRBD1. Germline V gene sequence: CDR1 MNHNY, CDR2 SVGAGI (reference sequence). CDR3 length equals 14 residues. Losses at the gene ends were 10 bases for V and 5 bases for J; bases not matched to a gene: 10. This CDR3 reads CATQADRANEKLFF. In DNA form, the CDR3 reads TGTGCCACTCAGGCAGACAGGGCCAATGAAAAACTGTTTTTT.

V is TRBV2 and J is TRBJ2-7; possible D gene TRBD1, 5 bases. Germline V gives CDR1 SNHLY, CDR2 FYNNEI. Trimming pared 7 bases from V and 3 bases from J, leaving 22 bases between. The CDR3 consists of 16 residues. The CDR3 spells CASKIDRLKVLYEQYF. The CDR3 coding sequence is TGTGCCAGCAAAATCGACAGACTCAAGGTTCTCTACGAGCAGTACTTC. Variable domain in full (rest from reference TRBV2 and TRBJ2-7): EPEVTQTPSHQVTQMGQEVILRCVPISNHLYFYWYRQILGQKVEFLVSFYNNEISEKSEIFDDQFSVERPDGSNFTLKIRSTKLEDSAMYFCASKIDRLKVLYEQYFGPGTRLTVT.

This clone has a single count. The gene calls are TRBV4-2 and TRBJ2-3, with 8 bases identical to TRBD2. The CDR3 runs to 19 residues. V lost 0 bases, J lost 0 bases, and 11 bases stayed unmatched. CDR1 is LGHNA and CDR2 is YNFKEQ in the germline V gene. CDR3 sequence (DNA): TGTGCCAGCAGCCAAGATAATTCAGTACGGGAGGGGAGCACAGATACGCAGTATTTT. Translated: CASSQDNSVREGSTDTQYF.

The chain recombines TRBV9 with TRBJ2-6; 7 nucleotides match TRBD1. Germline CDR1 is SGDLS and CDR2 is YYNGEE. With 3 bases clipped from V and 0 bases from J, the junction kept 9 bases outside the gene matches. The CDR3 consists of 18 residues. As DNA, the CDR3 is TGTGCCAGCAGCGCTGCGACAGGGATGAACTCTGGGGCCAACGTCCTGACTTTC. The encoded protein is CASSAATGMNSGANVLTF.

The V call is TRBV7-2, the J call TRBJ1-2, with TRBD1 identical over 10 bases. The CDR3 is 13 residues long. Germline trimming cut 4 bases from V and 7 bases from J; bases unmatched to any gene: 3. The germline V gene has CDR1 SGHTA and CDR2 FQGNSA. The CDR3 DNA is TGTGCCAGCAGCTCCGGGACAGGGGTTGGCTACACCTTC. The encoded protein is CASSSGTGVGYTF.

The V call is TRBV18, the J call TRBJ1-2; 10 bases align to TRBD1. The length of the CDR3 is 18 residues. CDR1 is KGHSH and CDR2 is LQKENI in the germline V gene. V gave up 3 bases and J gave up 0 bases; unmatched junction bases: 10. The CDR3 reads CASSPSGQGTVPNYGYTF. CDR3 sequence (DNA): TGTGCCAGCTCACCTTCGGGACAGGGGACTGTGCCTAACTATGGCTACACCTTC. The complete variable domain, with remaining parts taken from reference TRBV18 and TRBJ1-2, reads NAGVMQNPRHLVRRRGQEARLRCSPMKGHSHVYWYRQLPEEGLKFMVYLQKENIIDESGMPKERFSAEFPKEGPSILRIQQVVRGDSAAYFCASSPSGQGTVPNYGYTFGSGTRLTVV.

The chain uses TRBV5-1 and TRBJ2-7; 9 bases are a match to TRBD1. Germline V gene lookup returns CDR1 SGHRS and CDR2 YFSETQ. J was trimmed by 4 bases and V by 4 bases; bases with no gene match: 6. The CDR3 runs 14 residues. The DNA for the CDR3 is TGCGCCAGCAGCCTCCGGGACAGGGCATACGAGCAGTACTTC. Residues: CASSLRDRAYEQYF.

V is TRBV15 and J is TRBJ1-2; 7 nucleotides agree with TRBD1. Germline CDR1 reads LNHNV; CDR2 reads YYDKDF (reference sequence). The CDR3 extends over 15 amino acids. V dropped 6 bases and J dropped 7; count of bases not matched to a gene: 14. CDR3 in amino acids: CATSPDRALVIGYTF. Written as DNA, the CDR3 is TGTGCCACCAGTCCTGACAGGGCTCTCGTTATTGGCTACACCTTC.

The CDR3 region has the DNA TGTGCCAGCAGACCCGGACAGAGAGCTTTCTTT. It encodes CASRPGQRAFF. V usage is TRBV12-3 or TRBV12-4 and J usage is TRBJ1-1; TRBD1 might be the D (6 bases). The V gene lost 6 bases and the J gene lost 10 bases, with 12 bases spanning the gap. This CDR3 has 11 amino acids.

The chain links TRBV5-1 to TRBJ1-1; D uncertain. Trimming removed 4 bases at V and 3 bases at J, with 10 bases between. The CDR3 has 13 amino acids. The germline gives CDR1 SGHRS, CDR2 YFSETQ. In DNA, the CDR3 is TGCGCCAGCAGCCGCGCCGTGGACACTGAAGCTTTCTTT. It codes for CASSRAVDTEAFF.